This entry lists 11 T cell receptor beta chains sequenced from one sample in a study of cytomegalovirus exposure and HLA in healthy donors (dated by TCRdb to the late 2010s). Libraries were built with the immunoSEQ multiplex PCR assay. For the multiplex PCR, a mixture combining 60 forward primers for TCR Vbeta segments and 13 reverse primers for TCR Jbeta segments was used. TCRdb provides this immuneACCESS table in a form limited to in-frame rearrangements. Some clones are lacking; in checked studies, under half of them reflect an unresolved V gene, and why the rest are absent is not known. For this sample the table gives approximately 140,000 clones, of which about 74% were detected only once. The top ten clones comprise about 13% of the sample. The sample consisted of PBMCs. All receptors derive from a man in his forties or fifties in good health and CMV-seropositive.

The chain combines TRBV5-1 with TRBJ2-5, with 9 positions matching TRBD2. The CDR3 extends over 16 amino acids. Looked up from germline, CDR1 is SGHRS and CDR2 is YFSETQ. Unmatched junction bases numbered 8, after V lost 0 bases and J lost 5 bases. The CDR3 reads CASSLGPGLASETQYF. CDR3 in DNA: TGCGCCAGCAGCTTGGGCCCGGGACTAGCATCGGAGACCCAGTACTTC. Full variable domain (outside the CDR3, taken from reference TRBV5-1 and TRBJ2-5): KAGVTQTPRYLIKTRGQQVTLSCSPISGHRSVSWYQQTPGQGLQFLFEYFSETQRNKGNFPGRFSGRQFSNSRSEMNVSTLELGDSALYLCASSLGPGLASETQYFGPGTRLLVL.

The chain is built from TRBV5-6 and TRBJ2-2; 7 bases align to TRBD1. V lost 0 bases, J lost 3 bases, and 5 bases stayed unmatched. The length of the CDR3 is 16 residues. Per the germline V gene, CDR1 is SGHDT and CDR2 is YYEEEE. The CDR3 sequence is CASSLGTGGYTGELFF. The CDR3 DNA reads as TGTGCCAGCAGCTTGGGGACAGGCGGCTACACCGGGGAGCTGTTTTTT.

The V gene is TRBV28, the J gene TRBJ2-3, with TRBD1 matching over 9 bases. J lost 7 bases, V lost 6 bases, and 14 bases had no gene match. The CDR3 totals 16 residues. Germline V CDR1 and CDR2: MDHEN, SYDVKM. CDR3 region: CASRPLEGQGRHTQYF. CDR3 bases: TGTGCCAGCAGACCCCTGGAGGGACAGGGTCGACATACGCAGTATTTT.

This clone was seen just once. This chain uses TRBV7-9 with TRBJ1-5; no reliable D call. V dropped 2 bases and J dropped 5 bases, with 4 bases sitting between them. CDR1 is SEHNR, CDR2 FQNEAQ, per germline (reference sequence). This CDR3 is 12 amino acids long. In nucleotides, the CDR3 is TGTGCCAGCAGCTTACAATATCAGCCCCAGCATTTT. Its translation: CASSLQYQPQHF. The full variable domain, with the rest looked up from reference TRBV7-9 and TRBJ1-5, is DTGVSQNPRHKITKRGQNVTFRCDPISEHNRLYWYRQTLGQGPEFLTYFQNEAQLEKSRLLSDRFSAERPKGSFSTLEIQRTEQGDSAMYLCASSLQYQPQHFGDGTRLSIL.

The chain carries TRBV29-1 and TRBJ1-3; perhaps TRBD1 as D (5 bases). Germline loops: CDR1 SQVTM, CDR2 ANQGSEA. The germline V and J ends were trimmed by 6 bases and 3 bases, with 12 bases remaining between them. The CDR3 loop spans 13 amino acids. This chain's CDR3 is CSVRRGGGNTIYF. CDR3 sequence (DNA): TGCAGCGTCCGCCGGGGGGGTGGAAACACCATATATTTT.

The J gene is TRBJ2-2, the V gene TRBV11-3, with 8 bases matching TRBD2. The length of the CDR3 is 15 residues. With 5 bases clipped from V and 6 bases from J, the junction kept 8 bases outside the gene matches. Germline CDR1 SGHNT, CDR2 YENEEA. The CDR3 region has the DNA TGTGCCAGCAGCCCAAGCGGGAGTGGCGCCGGGGAGCTGTTTTTT. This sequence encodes CASSPSGSGAGELFF.

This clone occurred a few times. CDR3: CASSLVGSASGGELFF. The CDR3 DNA sequence: TGCGCCAGCAGCTTGGTCGGGTCCGCTTCTGGGGGGGAGCTGTTTTTT. This chain uses TRBV5-1 with TRBJ2-2; D unclear. Looked up from germline, CDR1 is SGHRS and CDR2 is YFSETQ. This CDR3 has 16 amino acids. Trimming took off 0 bases at V and 8 bases at J, with 17 bases between the two ends.

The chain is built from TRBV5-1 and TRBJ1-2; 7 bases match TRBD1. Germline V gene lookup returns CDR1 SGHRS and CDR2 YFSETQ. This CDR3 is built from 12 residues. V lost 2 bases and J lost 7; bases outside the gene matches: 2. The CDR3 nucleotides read TGCGCCAGCAGCTTTGACAGGGCTGGCTACACCTTC. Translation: CASSFDRAGYTF.

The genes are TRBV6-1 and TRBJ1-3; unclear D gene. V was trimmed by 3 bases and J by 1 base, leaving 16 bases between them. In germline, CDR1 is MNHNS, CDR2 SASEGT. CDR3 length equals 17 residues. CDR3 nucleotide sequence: TGTGCCAGCAGTGATTATCCAGCGACTATATCTGGAAACACCATATATTTT. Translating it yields CASSDYPATISGNTIYF.

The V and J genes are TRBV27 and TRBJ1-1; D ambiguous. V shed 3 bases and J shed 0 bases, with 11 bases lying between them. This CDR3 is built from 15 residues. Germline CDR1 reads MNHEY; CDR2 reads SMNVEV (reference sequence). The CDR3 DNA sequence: TGTGCCAGCAGTTTTAGCCAGCTGATGAACACTGAAGCTTTCTTT. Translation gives CASSFSQLMNTEAFF.

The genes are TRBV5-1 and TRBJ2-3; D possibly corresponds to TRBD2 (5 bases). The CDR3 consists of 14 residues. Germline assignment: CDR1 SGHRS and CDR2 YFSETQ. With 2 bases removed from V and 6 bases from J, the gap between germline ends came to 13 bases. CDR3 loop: CASSFSSGWDTQYF. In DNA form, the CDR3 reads TGCGCCAGCAGCTTTTCGTCGGGATGGGATACGCAGTATTTT.